This entry describes one T cell receptor beta chain. The antigen is not known. Sequencing was performed with immunoSEQ multiplex PCR; in TCRdb, only in-frame clones are kept and a portion is missing. The sample comprises 250,000 to 400,000 clones, 70% to 90% of which are singletons, and approximately 0.9% rests with the top ten. The CDR3 is 17 amino acids. Trimming removed 5 bases from V and 1 base from J; junction bases left unmatched: 11. The V gene's germline CDR1 is SEHNR and CDR2 FQNEAQ (reference sequence). The source of the sample is a study of cytomegalovirus exposure and HLA in healthy donors. Regarding the study as a whole: The finding came from a later analysis; first-cohort TCR clusters tended to co-occur in the 95 to 150 validation repertoires. In vitro assays verified that a few CMV-associated chains recognized CMV antigens specifically.

V and J are TRBV7-9 and TRBJ2-1; TRBD1 aligns across 7 bases. The sequence was collected from a man younger than 45 in good health and CMV-seronegative. The sample comprised PBMCs. For the CDR3, the DNA is TGTGCCAGCAGCCCCCGATTACAGGGGCTTTCCTACAATGAGCAGTTCTTC. This encodes CASSPRLQGLSYNEQFF.